This record looks at one T cell receptor (beta chain) sequence and its context. What it binds is unknown. Here immunoSEQ multiplex PCR was the method, and the copy in TCRdb shows in-frame clones only, minus some. The table shows about 140,000 clones, with 80% to 90% occurring only once. The sample belongs to a study of cytomegalovirus exposure and HLA in healthy donors. Whole-study findings and limits: It was found in a later analysis that first-cohort TCR clusters tended to co-occur in the 130 or so validation repertoires.

The ends lost 3 bases at V and 4 bases at J; junction bases unmatched: 9. This CDR3 comprises 16 residues. CDR1 and CDR2 from the germline V gene are MNHEY and SMNVEV (reference sequence). Input material: PBMCs. This sequence joins TRBV27 and TRBJ2-5; 9 bases align to TRBD1. The sequence came from a young woman in good health and CMV-seropositive. DNA of the CDR3: TGTGCCAGCAGTTTCTATTCGGACAGGGGAAGAGAGACCCAGTACTTC. Translating gives CASSFYSDRGRETQYF.